The 26 T cell receptor beta chains presented below share a single source sample, sequenced in a study of T-cell memory formation after mild COVID-19. Using its own MiXCR run on the 5' RACE reads, TCRdb lists one record per CDR3 protein. The sample has 470,000 or so distinct CDR3 sequences, about 20% seen once. The sequencing input was PBMCs or a T cell subset sorted from them (not recorded which). The source of these receptors is an adult woman who had mild COVID-19 (a few samples of this study predate the infection). Cell type and time point are not known.

The genes are TRBV15 and TRBJ1-1; D gene ambiguous. This CDR3 is built from 12 residues. CDR1 and CDR2 (germline): LNHNV, YYDKDF (reference sequence). V dropped 1 base and J dropped 2 bases, with 2 bases sitting between them. The CDR3 loop is CATSRANTEAFF. The CDR3 nucleotides are TGTGCCACCAGCAGAGCTAACACTGAAGCTTTCTTT.

The rearrangement links TRBV6-5 to TRBJ2-5; 13 bases align to TRBD2. Losses at the gene ends were 4 bases for V and 7 bases for J; bases not matched to a gene: 9. The germline CDR1 and CDR2 sequences are MNHEY and SVGAGI. The length of the CDR3 is 16 residues. CDR3: CASSSKLGLAGVTQYF. CDR3 coding DNA: TGTGCCAGCAGTTCCAAACTCGGACTAGCGGGAGTGACCCAGTACTTC.

The rearrangement uses TRBV4-1 and TRBJ1-1; the D gene is possibly TRBD1 (6 bases). Germline lookup yields CDR1 MGHRA and CDR2 YSYEKL. V was pared by 2 bases and J by 5 bases, with 9 bases between. The CDR3 is 13 residues long. CDR3 in DNA: TGCGCCAGCAGCCAACAAGACAGGACTGAAGCTTTCTTT. Amino acid sequence: CASSQQDRTEAFF.

The rearrangement links TRBV5-1 to TRBJ1-5; weak D call: TRBD1 (5 bases). The V end was cut by 4 bases, the J end by 8 bases, with 16 bases between. The CDR3 is made up of 14 amino acids. Germline V gives CDR1 SGHRS, CDR2 YFSETQ. The CDR3: CASSRQGLGEPQHF. The CDR3 DNA follows: TGCGCCAGCAGCCGTCAGGGCCTTGGAGAGCCCCAGCATTTT.

The CDR3 region is CASSVSLGGNTEAFF. CDR3 nucleotides: TGCGCCAGCAGCGTATCCCTTGGGGGGAACACTGAAGCTTTCTTT. The genes are TRBV5-1 and TRBJ1-1, with a tentative D call TRBD1 (5 bases). The V end lost 4 bases, the J end lost 1 base, and 14 bases lay between the germline ends. The V gene's germline CDR1 is SGHRS and CDR2 YFSETQ. The CDR3 spans 15 residues. The complete variable domain, with remaining parts taken from reference TRBV5-1 and TRBJ1-1, reads KAGVTQTPRYLIKTRGQQVTLSCSPISGHRSVSWYQQTPGQGLQFLFEYFSETQRNKGNFPGRFSGRQFSNSRSEMNVSTLELGDSALYLCASSVSLGGNTEAFFGQGTRLTVV.

The chain employs TRBV6-6 and TRBJ1-2; TRBD1 agrees at 8 bases. The germline CDR1 and CDR2 sequences are MNHNY and SVGAGI (reference sequence). The CDR3 sequence is 15 residues long. V shed 8 bases, J shed 5 bases, and the junction held 13 bases outside the gene matches. This chain's CDR3 is CASRMPGDRRYGYTF. Written as DNA, the CDR3 is TGTGCCAGCCGAATGCCCGGGGACAGGAGATATGGCTACACCTTC.

This clonotype has a handful of counts. The chain has TRBV5-1 and TRBJ2-4; no clear D. In germline, CDR1 is SGHRS, CDR2 YFSETQ. Trimming pared 0 bases from V and 6 bases from J, leaving 10 bases between. The CDR3 covers 14 residues. The CDR3 loop reads CASSLGTGRNIQYF. The CDR3 DNA is TGCGCCAGCAGCTTGGGCACTGGACGAAACATTCAGTACTTC.

The chain is built from TRBV5-1 and TRBJ2-1; D is unresolved. CDR3 length equals 16 residues. V was clipped by 7 bases and J by 8 bases, with 25 bases between them. Germline lookup yields CDR1 SGHRS and CDR2 YFSETQ. The CDR3 is CASRLTATLQWDEQFF. DNA for the CDR3: TGCGCCAGCCGATTGACGGCCACACTACAGTGGGATGAGCAGTTCTTC.

This clonotype has only a few counts. This chain uses TRBV6-6 with TRBJ2-7, with a tentative D call TRBD2 (6 bases). V was trimmed by 2 bases and J by 2 bases, leaving 16 bases between them. Germline loops: CDR1 MNHNY, CDR2 SVGAGI (reference sequence). This CDR3 contains 16 residues. The CDR3: CASSYGSSGETYEQYF. As DNA, the CDR3 is TGTGCCAGCAGTTACGGGTCTTCGGGGGAGACCTACGAGCAGTACTTC.

This clonotype was counted between two and nine times. The chain is built from TRBV29-1 and TRBJ2-7, with a weak D call TRBD1 (6 bases). V was shortened by 6 bases and J by 6 bases, with 21 bases between the two germline ends. Germline loops: CDR1 SQVTM, CDR2 ANQGSEA. The CDR3 loop spans 14 amino acids. CDR3 nucleotides: TGCAGCGTCGCTACAGGGAACGGTTGGGCCGAGCAGTACTTC. The encoded protein is CSVATGNGWAEQYF.

This clonotype was counted a few times. J is TRBJ1-5 and V is TRBV12-3 or TRBV12-4, with D hard to call. This CDR3 contains 14 residues. Trimming removed 3 bases from V and 0 bases from J, with 6 bases in between. CDR3 bases: TGTGCCAGCAGTTTCGCACATAGCAATCAGCCCCAGCATTTT. It encodes CASSFAHSNQPQHF.

V gene TRBV5-1 combines with J gene TRBJ2-2, with 7 bases aligning to TRBD2. Germline V gives CDR1 SGHRS, CDR2 YFSETQ. This CDR3 is 17 amino acids long. Trimming took 4 bases from V and 1 from J; bases not matched to a gene: 10. CDR3 protein: CASSQGTTSLNTGELFF. The DNA for the CDR3 is TGCGCCAGCAGCCAAGGAACGACTAGCTTGAACACCGGGGAGCTGTTTTTT.

The genes are TRBV24-1 and TRBJ1-2; a possible D gene is TRBD1 (6 bases). The V and J ends lost 4 bases and 4 bases respectively, with 18 bases between them. The CDR3 length is 16 residues. Germline V gene sequence: CDR1 KGHDR, CDR2 SFDVKD. CDR3 sequence (DNA): TGTGCCACCAGTGACCCCGGGACACCAACCGGCTATGGCTACACCTTC. The encoded protein is CATSDPGTPTGYGYTF.

V gene TRBV19 combines with J gene TRBJ1-1; the D gene is possibly TRBD1 (6 bases). V lost 3 bases, J lost 11 bases, and 16 bases lay in between. This CDR3 contains 13 residues. CDR1 and CDR2 (germline): LNHDA, SQIVND (reference sequence). DNA of the CDR3: TGTGCCAGTAGTATTAGCCCCGGGACACACGCTTTCTTT. Translation gives CASSISPGTHAFF. The whole variable domain, remainder taken from reference TRBV19 and TRBJ1-1, is DGGITQSPKYLFRKEGQNVTLSCEQNLNHDAMYWYRQDPGQGLRLIYYSQIVNDFQKGDIAEGYSVSREKKESFPLTVTSAQKNPTAFYLCASSISPGTHAFFGQGTRLTVV.

The gene calls are TRBV20-1 and TRBJ2-3, with 7 nucleotides matching TRBD1. The length of the CDR3 is 17 residues. Germline V gives CDR1 DFQATT, CDR2 SNEGSKA (reference sequence). Trimming removed 0 bases from V and 0 bases from J; junction bases left unmatched: 9. CDR3 nucleotide sequence: TGCAGTGCTAGAGACCTACAGGGGCGTACTAGCACAGATACGCAGTATTTT. It yields the protein CSARDLQGRTSTDTQYF.

The sample holds a few counts of this clonotype. This chain uses TRBV27 with TRBJ1-4; the D is unclear. Germline loops: CDR1 MNHEY, CDR2 SMNVEV (reference sequence). V was cut by 2 bases and J by 10 bases, with 8 bases left in between. The CDR3 is made up of 12 amino acids. The chain's CDR3 is CASSLGRGKLFF. The CDR3 coding sequence is TGTGCCAGCAGTTTAGGTAGAGGAAAACTGTTTTTT. Full variable domain (outside the CDR3, taken from reference TRBV27 and TRBJ1-4): EAQVTQNPRYLITVTGKKLTVTCSQNMNHEYMSWYRQDPGLGLRQIYYSMNVEVTDKGDVPEGYKVSRKEKRNFPLILESPSPNQTSLYFCASSLGRGKLFFGSGTQLSVL.

This chain uses TRBV20-1 with TRBJ2-7, with D tentatively TRBD2 (6 bases). Trimming left V 0 bases short and J 4 bases short, with 19 bases between. The CDR3 is 16 residues long. The germline gives CDR1 DFQATT, CDR2 SNEGSKA (reference sequence). As DNA, the CDR3 is TGCAGTGCTAGAGATCCTAGCGACAACACCGATTACGAGCAGTACTTC. This encodes CSARDPSDNTDYEQYF.

The V call is TRBV20-1, the J call TRBJ1-5; D is perhaps TRBD1 (6 bases). The CDR3 spans 19 residues. Trimming removed 3 bases at V and 4 bases at J, with 28 bases between. CDR1 and CDR2 (germline): DFQATT, SNEGSKA (reference sequence). The CDR3: CSARQRRSGTKGGNQPQHF. The CDR3 DNA reads as TGCAGTGCTAGGCAGCGCAGATCCGGGACAAAAGGGGGGAATCAGCCCCAGCATTTT.

There are a few counts of this clonotype. The V call is TRBV19, the J call TRBJ1-2, with TRBD1 identical over 7 bases. This CDR3 has 13 amino acids. CDR1 is LNHDA and CDR2 is SQIVND in the germline V gene (reference sequence). V was pared by 9 bases and J by 4 bases, with 8 bases of the junction left unmatched. The DNA of the CDR3 is TGTGCCAGAAACCGGGACAGCTTCTATGGCTACACCTTC. Its translation: CARNRDSFYGYTF.

This clonotype was seen repeatedly, ten times or more. The chain has TRBV7-9 and TRBJ1-3; D unresolved. The CDR3 covers 15 residues. The germline V gene has CDR1 SEHNR and CDR2 FQNEAQ (reference sequence). With 11 bases removed from V and 3 bases from J, the gap between germline ends came to 20 bases. The CDR3 region has the DNA TGTGCCCTCCTCCCGCCCGGGCGAGGTGGAAACACCATATATTTT. Encoded protein: CALLPPGRGGNTIYF.

The chain has TRBV24-1 and TRBJ2-3; TRBD2 is a possible D gene (6 bases). There are 14 residues in the CDR3. Trimming cost V 7 bases and J 1 base, with 11 bases left between them. Germline V gene lookup returns CDR1 KGHDR and CDR2 SFDVKD. The CDR3 loop reads CATRDGGRTDTQYF. CDR3 DNA: TGTGCCACCAGGGACGGGGGTCGCACAGATACGCAGTATTTT.

The gene calls are TRBV5-4 and TRBJ2-3, with 7 bases that match TRBD2. The CDR3 loop spans 18 amino acids. With V trimmed by 3 bases and J by 7 bases, 20 bases remained unmatched. Looked up from germline, CDR1 is SGHNT and CDR2 is YYREEE (reference sequence). CDR3 amino acids: CASSSGGLADPRRNTQYF. CDR3 DNA sequence: TGTGCCAGCAGCTCCGGCGGGCTAGCGGACCCCCGCCGGAATACGCAGTATTTT. Together with reference TRBV5-4 and TRBJ2-3, the CDR3 gives the full variable domain: ETGVTQSPTHLIKTRGQQVTLRCSSQSGHNTVSWYQQALGQGPQFIFQYYREEENGRGNFPPRFSGLQFPNYSSELNVNALELDDSALYLCASSSGGLADPRRNTQYFGPGTRLTVL.

In this sample, this clonotype turned up a few times. The gene calls are TRBV11-3 and TRBJ2-1, with TRBD2 matching 11 bases. CDR1 SGHNT and CDR2 YENEEA come from the germline V gene. V lost 4 bases to trimming and J lost 8 bases; unmatched junction nucleotides: 7. The CDR3 consists of 15 residues. The CDR3 protein is CASSYLAGGDHEQFF. The CDR3 DNA is TGTGCCAGCAGCTATCTAGCGGGAGGAGACCATGAGCAGTTCTTC.

The CDR3 reads CASSKDRPSYNEQFF. For the CDR3, the DNA is TGTGCCAGCAGCAAGGACAGGCCGTCCTACAATGAGCAGTTCTTC. V gene TRBV5-4 combines with J gene TRBJ2-1; 7 bases agree with TRBD1. CDR3 length equals 15 residues. The junction had 5 bases not matched to a gene; V was cut back by 4 bases and J by 1 base. Germline-derived CDR1 and CDR2 are SGHNT and YYREEE (reference sequence).

The CDR3 reads CASSYDSTPPLHF. The CDR3 nucleotides read TGTGCCAGCAGTTACGACAGTACGCCACCCCTCCACTTT. The chain combines TRBV6-5 with TRBJ1-6; a weak D match, TRBD1 (5 bases). From germline, CDR1 is MNHEY and CDR2 SVGAGI. V gave up 2 bases and J gave up 11 bases, with 10 bases separating them. This CDR3 spans 13 amino acids.

Only a few counts were recorded for this clonotype. The chain has TRBV27 and TRBJ2-6; 10 bases match TRBD1. CDR3 length: 18 amino acids. CDR1 is MNHEY, CDR2 SMNVEV, per germline (reference sequence). V shed 5 bases, J shed 4 bases, and the junction held 11 bases outside the gene matches. The CDR3 nucleotides are TGTGCCAGCAGTCGATCCGGGACAGGGGCATCCGGGGCCAACGTCCTGACTTTC. Encoded protein: CASSRSGTGASGANVLTF.